This T cell receptor (beta chain) was observed in a study of OX40 agonist ivuxolimab in advanced cancers. Study summary: From 23 to 79 years was the age range, with a mean of around 56 years, and about 78% were male.

Notes on this clone: The target antigen is unknown.

Produced via immunoSEQ multiplex PCR; TCRdb's table is partial and in-frame only. The data hold about 75,000 clones, with approximately 86% observed a single time. Points from the study as a whole: In general, CD8+ T cells held more expanded clones than CD4+ did, on average. At 0.1 to 3.0 mg/kg, clonal expansion of CD4+ and CD8+ blood T cells had occurred by week 6.

The CDR3 spans 14 residues. Germline trimming cut 0 bases from V and 2 bases from J; bases unmatched to any gene: 1. Germline loops: CDR1 MDHEN, CDR2 SYDVKM. The chain employs TRBV28 and TRBJ2-7; 7 bases map to TRBD1. The sequenced sample was CD4+ or CD8+ T cells sorted from blood, obtained in a trial of the OX40 agonist ivuxolimab. The clonotype was recovered from an adult with an advanced solid tumor such as melanoma, head and neck, liver or kidney cancer. CDR3 region: CASSLWQGAYEQYF. The CDR3 DNA reads as TGTGCCAGCAGTTTATGGCAGGGGGCCTACGAGCAGTACTTC.